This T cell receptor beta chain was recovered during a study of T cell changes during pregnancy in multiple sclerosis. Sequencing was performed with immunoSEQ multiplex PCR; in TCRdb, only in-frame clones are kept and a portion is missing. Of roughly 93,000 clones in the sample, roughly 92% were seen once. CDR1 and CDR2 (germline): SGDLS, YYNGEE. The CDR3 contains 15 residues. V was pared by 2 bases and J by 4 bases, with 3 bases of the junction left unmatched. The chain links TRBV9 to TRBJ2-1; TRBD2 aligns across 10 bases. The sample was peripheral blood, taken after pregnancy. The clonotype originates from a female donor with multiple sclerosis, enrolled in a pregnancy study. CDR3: CASSVLAGGYNEQFF. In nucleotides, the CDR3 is TGTGCCAGCAGCGTTTTAGCGGGGGGTTACAATGAGCAGTTCTTC.